What follows are 32 T cell receptor beta chains derived from one specimen sequenced in a study of T-cell reconstitution after alpha-beta-depleted transplantation in children. Preparation of the TCRbeta library involved a method that used unique molecular identifiers. TCRdb re-called the PCR reads with MiXCR, one entry per CDR3 protein. Here the sample spans 450,000 to 550,000 distinct CDR3 sequences, more than 9.5% being singletons. Sequencing was performed on PBMCs, mostly from graft donor cells, taken 180 days after TCRalphabeta/CD19-depleted stem cell transplant. All receptors come from a female patient between 2 and 15 years old who had a stem cell transplant for aplastic anemia, so the T cells may come from the graft donor.

This clonotype was picked up a small number of times. The chain joins TRBV10-3 to TRBJ2-7, with 10 bases that match TRBD1. This CDR3 is 15 amino acids long. The V and J ends lost 2 bases and 1 base, in that order; junction bases with no gene match: 2. Germline loops: CDR1 ENHRY, CDR2 SYGVKD. CDR3 coding DNA: TGTGCCATCAGTGAGAGGGACAGGGGTTCCTACGAGCAGTACTTC. Protein sequence: CAISERDRGSYEQYF.

This clonotype was detected only a few times. The chain couples TRBV6-2 or TRBV6-3 to TRBJ2-1; D is uncertain. Trimming pared 2 bases from V and 8 bases from J, leaving 10 bases between. There are 13 residues in the CDR3. The germline V gene encodes CDR1 MNHEY and CDR2 SVGEGT. The CDR3 DNA sequence: TGTGCCAGCAGTTACAGGGTTATAGATGAGCAGTTCTTC. Protein sequence: CASSYRVIDEQFF.

This clonotype was counted many times. This chain connects TRBV12-3 or TRBV12-4 to TRBJ2-4; 10 bases match TRBD2. J lost 8 bases, V lost 5 bases, and 9 bases had no gene match. This CDR3 spans 15 amino acids. The CDR3 protein is CASSPGAGGRDIQYF. In nucleotides, the CDR3 is TGTGCCAGCAGTCCAGGAGCGGGAGGGCGGGACATTCAGTACTTC.

CDR3 DNA: TGTGCCAGCAACTTCCTCGGAAGCTCCTACGAGCAGTACGTC. Protein: CASNFLGSSYEQYV. The chain uses TRBV5-5 and TRBJ2-7, with no clear D. Deletions cut 6 bases from V and 0 bases from J, with 13 bases between. The CDR3 sequence is 14 residues long. The germline CDR1 and CDR2 sequences are SGHKS and YYEKEE (reference sequence).

There are many counts of this clonotype. The V gene is TRBV29-1, the J gene TRBJ2-3; TRBD2 matches at 7 bases. The CDR3 has 14 residues. The V gene's germline CDR1 is SQVTM and CDR2 ANQGSEA. V lost 7 bases and J lost 2; bases outside the gene matches: 9. CDR3 nucleotide sequence: TGCAGCGCATCGCTAGCGGAAGTCACAGATACGCAGTATTTT. Translated: CSASLAEVTDTQYF.

The gene calls are TRBV11-2 and TRBJ2-3; D possibly uses TRBD1 or TRBD2 (6 bases each). Between the trimmed V and J ends, which lost 5 bases and 6 bases, there was a span of 12 bases. Germline V CDR1 and CDR2: SGHAT, FQNNGV. CDR3 size: 13 residues. As DNA, the CDR3 is TGTGCCAGCAGCCGGTTGGGGGGCGATACGCAGTATTTT. Its protein product is CASSRLGGDTQYF.

The chain uses TRBV2 and TRBJ2-2; 7 nucleotides match TRBD1. The CDR3 length is 13 residues. V lost 8 bases and J lost 4; bases outside the gene matches: 4. Germline loops: CDR1 SNHLY, CDR2 FYNNEI. Here the CDR3 DNA reads TGTGCCAGCGGGTCAGGGGGCACCGGGGAGCTGTTTTTT. It specifies CASGSGGTGELFF.

There are a few counts of this clonotype. CDR3 DNA: TGTGCCATCAGTGAGTGGTCTAGCGGGAGCTACGAGCAGTACTTC. It codes for CAISEWSSGSYEQYF. The genes are TRBV10-3 and TRBJ2-7; 10 nucleotides agree with TRBD2. The CDR3 covers 15 residues. CDR1 ENHRY and CDR2 SYGVKD come from the germline V gene. After removal of 1 base from V and 3 bases from J, the junction contained 3 bases not matched to a gene.

The chain joins TRBV20-1 to TRBJ1-1; D is ambiguous. This CDR3 is 13 amino acids long. Germline CDR1 DFQATT, CDR2 SNEGSKA (reference sequence). The germline V and J ends were trimmed by 1 base and 4 bases, with 10 bases remaining between them. The CDR3 coding sequence is TGCAGTGCTAGAGGCCGTCGGGGCACTGAAGCTTTCTTT. Translating it yields CSARGRRGTEAFF.

CDR3: CASSLSSGTGGYEQYF. The CDR3 DNA is TGTGCCAGCAGCTTGTCCTCCGGGACAGGGGGCTACGAGCAGTACTTC. The V gene is TRBV7-2, the J gene TRBJ2-7; 11 bases fit TRBD1. CDR1 and CDR2 (germline): SGHTA, FQGNSA. This CDR3 is 16 amino acids long. V lost 3 bases and J lost 3; bases outside the gene matches: 7.

This clonotype has just a few counts. The gene calls are TRBV5-1 and TRBJ2-1, with TRBD2 matching over 7 bases. This CDR3 has 16 residues. V gave up 3 bases and J gave up 7 bases; unmatched junction bases: 13. From germline, CDR1 is SGHRS and CDR2 YFSETQ. As DNA, the CDR3 is TGCGCCAGCAGCTCCGGAGGGCTGGCGGGAGATAATGAGCAGTTCTTC. It encodes CASSSGGLAGDNEQFF.

V and J are TRBV4-1 and TRBJ2-5; TRBD2 matches at 11 bases. Looked up from germline, CDR1 is MGHRA and CDR2 is YSYEKL. The CDR3 runs to 18 residues. J was trimmed by 5 bases and V by 1 base; bases with no gene match: 12. CDR3 residues: CASSQGAALAGGGETQYF. DNA for the CDR3: TGCGCCAGCAGCCAAGGGGCAGCTCTAGCGGGAGGCGGTGAGACCCAGTACTTC.

This clonotype was observed a few times. The rearrangement links TRBV9 to TRBJ2-1, with D uncertain. Germline V gene sequence: CDR1 SGDLS, CDR2 YYNGEE. Trimming left V 0 bases short and J 0 bases short, with 19 bases between. CDR3 size: 19 residues. This chain's CDR3 is CASSVVPQPGPSSYNEQFF. The DNA of the CDR3 is TGTGCCAGCAGCGTAGTACCCCAACCCGGTCCTAGCTCCTACAATGAGCAGTTCTTC.

This clonotype appeared a few times. The gene calls are TRBV23-1 and TRBJ2-3; possibly TRBD1 for D (6 bases). TRBV23-1 is an open reading frame whose function is uncertain. V lost 5 bases and J lost 2, with 8 bases in between. The CDR3 covers 13 residues. As DNA, the CDR3 is TGCGCCAGCAGTTGGACAGTCACAGATACGCAGTATTTT. This translates into CASSWTVTDTQYF.

The gene calls are TRBV20-1 and TRBJ2-2, with TRBD2 as a possible D gene (5 bases). V shed 1 base and J shed 1 base, with 13 bases lying between them. The CDR3 has 16 residues. Germline CDR1 reads DFQATT; CDR2 reads SNEGSKA (reference sequence). The CDR3 DNA reads as TGCAGTGCTAGAGGTACCGGGGAACGGAACACCGGGGAGCTGTTTTTT. Translation: CSARGTGERNTGELFF.

The chain's CDR3 is CASSTPSGGNEQFF. Here the CDR3 DNA reads TGCGCCAGCAGCACCCCGTCGGGGGGGAATGAGCAGTTCTTC. The chain uses TRBV5-1 and TRBJ2-1, with 8 bases lining up with TRBD2. CDR3 length equals 14 residues. V shed 4 bases, J shed 7 bases, and the junction held 7 bases outside the gene matches. The V gene's germline CDR1 is SGHRS and CDR2 YFSETQ.

This clonotype showed up just a few times. This chain links TRBV7-6 with TRBJ2-7, with 12 bases identical to TRBD2. Germline assignment: CDR1 SGHVS and CDR2 FNYEAQ. The J segment lost 1 base and the V segment lost 2 bases, leaving 3 bases of the junction unmatched. CDR3 length equals 16 residues. CDR3 DNA: TGTGCCAGCAGCTTATTCACTAGCGGGAGGTCCTACGAGCAGTACTTC. This gives the protein CASSLFTSGRSYEQYF.

The chain is built from TRBV7-2 and TRBJ2-7; 10 bases are shared with TRBD2. The V and J ends lost 5 bases and 0 bases, in that order; junction bases with no gene match: 7. This CDR3 has 16 amino acids. CDR1 is SGHTA, CDR2 FQGNSA, per germline. CDR3 DNA sequence: TGTGCCAGCAGCCCCCGAGCGGGAGGGCGCTCCTACGAGCAGTACTTC. Translated: CASSPRAGGRSYEQYF.

The CDR3 reads CASSLPEAFF. In DNA form, the CDR3 reads TGTGCCAGCAGCCTACCAGAAGCTTTCTTT. The V call is TRBV7-9, the J call TRBJ1-1, with unresolved D. Trimming stripped 5 bases from V and 8 bases from J, with 6 bases between. This CDR3 comprises 10 residues. The germline V gene has CDR1 SEHNR and CDR2 FQNEAQ (reference sequence).

This chain links TRBV3-1 with TRBJ2-1; D gene unclear. CDR3 length: 12 residues. Germline V gives CDR1 LGHDT, CDR2 YNNKEL (reference sequence). Trimming took 5 bases from V and 7 from J, leaving 9 bases between them. In DNA form, the CDR3 reads TGTGCCAGCAGCTCGTTAAGTAATGAGCAGTTCTTC. Translated, it gives CASSSLSNEQFF.

The V and J genes are TRBV19 and TRBJ2-1; D unclear. Germline assignment: CDR1 LNHDA and CDR2 SQIVND (reference sequence). Trimming removed 0 bases from V and 11 bases from J, with 14 bases in between. CDR3 length equals 14 residues. The CDR3 DNA sequence: TGTGCCAGTAGTATAGATCTTAAGCAGCGAAAGCAGTTCTTC. Residues: CASSIDLKQRKQFF.

The chain has TRBV3-1 and TRBJ2-7; TRBD1 aligns across 8 bases. Germline lookup yields CDR1 LGHDT and CDR2 YNNKEL (reference sequence). V shed 11 bases, J shed 4 bases, and the junction held 16 bases outside the gene matches. There are 15 residues in the CDR3. CDR3: CACSPSDRGAYEQYF. In DNA form, the CDR3 reads TGTGCCTGCTCCCCAAGCGACAGGGGTGCGTACGAGCAGTACTTC.

This chain links TRBV7-8 with TRBJ2-4, with 7 bases identical to TRBD1. Losses at the gene ends were 5 bases for V and 0 bases for J; bases not matched to a gene: 7. The V gene's germline CDR1 is SGHVS and CDR2 FQNEAQ. This CDR3 has 16 residues. The CDR3 region is CASSIGGWVAKNIQYF. Written as DNA, the CDR3 is TGTGCCAGCAGCATAGGGGGCTGGGTAGCCAAAAACATTCAGTACTTC.

This clonotype occurred a few times. The genes are TRBV6-1 and TRBJ2-5; D may correspond to TRBD1 or TRBD2 (6 bases each). Trimming left V 5 bases short and J 5 bases short, with 18 bases between. The germline V gene has CDR1 MNHNS and CDR2 SASEGT. The CDR3 spans 15 residues. Here the CDR3 reads CASSPGDGGQETQYF. Here the CDR3 DNA reads TGTGCCAGCAGTCCCGGGGACGGGGGCCAGGAGACCCAGTACTTC.

This clonotype has only a few counts. The V gene is TRBV6-2 or TRBV6-3, the J gene TRBJ1-5; tentative D call: TRBD1 (6 bases). The germline V and J ends were trimmed by 6 bases and 1 base, with 16 bases remaining between them. Germline V gene data show CDR1 as MNHEY and CDR2 as SVGEGT. The length of the CDR3 is 16 residues. The CDR3 DNA reads as TGTGCCAGCAGCCCGAAGGGTGACAGGAGCAATCAGCCCCAGCATTTT. It yields the protein CASSPKGDRSNQPQHF.

This clonotype was picked up a small number of times. The rearrangement links TRBV14 to TRBJ1-5; no clear D gene. Germline CDR1 reads SGHDN; CDR2 reads FVKESK. The CDR3 consists of 21 residues. Trimming took 7 bases from V and 1 from J, leaving 32 bases between them. The CDR3 protein is CASTSKALLGPSRESNQPQHF. DNA of the CDR3: TGTGCCAGCACCTCGAAGGCGCTCCTGGGCCCGTCGCGGGAGAGCAATCAGCCCCAGCATTTT. The full variable domain, rest sourced from reference TRBV14 and TRBJ1-5, is EAGVTQFPSHSVIEKGQTVTLRCDPISGHDNLYWYRRVMGKEIKFLLHFVKESKQDESGMPNNRFLAERTGGTYSTLKVQPAELEDSGVYFCASTSKALLGPSRESNQPQHFGDGTRLSIL.

There are a few counts of this clonotype. The rearrangement uses TRBV20-1 and TRBJ1-2; a weak D match, TRBD1 (6 bases). Germline CDR1 is DFQATT and CDR2 is SNEGSKA (reference sequence). The CDR3 spans 15 residues. Between the trimmed V and J ends, which lost 2 bases and 5 bases, there was a span of 18 bases. In DNA form, the CDR3 reads TGCAGTGCTAGACATATTAAGACAGGCAGTTATGGCTACACCTTC. This gives the protein CSARHIKTGSYGYTF.

The chain joins TRBV6-2 or TRBV6-3 to TRBJ2-7, with 11 bases that match TRBD1. The V segment lost 2 bases and the J segment 4 bases; nucleotides outside the gene matches: 4. Germline V gene lookup returns CDR1 MNHEY and CDR2 SVGEGT. The CDR3 sequence is 15 residues long. This CDR3 is CASSYGTGGVYEQYF. The CDR3 DNA reads as TGTGCCAGCAGTTACGGGACAGGGGGAGTATACGAGCAGTACTTC.

The V gene is TRBV20-1, the J gene TRBJ2-3; 12 nucleotides line up with TRBD2. The germline V gene encodes CDR1 DFQATT and CDR2 SNEGSKA (reference sequence). Trimming cost V 6 bases and J 3 bases; bases outside gene matches: 4. This CDR3 has 14 residues. CDR3 in DNA: TGCAGTGCCCCGACTAGCGGGAGAACAGATACGCAGTATTTT. Translated, it gives CSAPTSGRTDTQYF.

This clonotype was seen a few times. The chain uses TRBV10-2 and TRBJ1-5; 11 bases align to TRBD1. The CDR3 covers 15 residues. J gave up 7 bases and V 8 bases, and 10 bases lay outside the gene matches. CDR1 and CDR2 (germline): WSHSY, SAAADI. The CDR3 coding sequence is TGCGCCAGCGTCCGAGGGACAGGGGGTGGGCAGCCCCAGCATTTT. Protein sequence: CASVRGTGGGQPQHF.

This clonotype was recorded a few times. The chain couples TRBV20-1 to TRBJ1-1; D ambiguous. The CDR3 contains 11 residues. Germline V gene data show CDR1 as DFQATT and CDR2 as SNEGSKA (reference sequence). V lost 1 base, J lost 7 bases, and 7 bases lay in between. This CDR3 is CSARVGIEAFF. In DNA form, the CDR3 reads TGCAGTGCTAGAGTAGGGATTGAAGCTTTCTTT.

This clonotype was counted at least ten times. The chain joins TRBV7-9 to TRBJ2-3; no definite D call. V lost 1 base to trimming and J lost 5 bases, with 7 bases between them. This CDR3 region has 13 residues. Per germline, CDR1 SEHNR and CDR2 FQNEAQ (reference sequence). CDR3 coding DNA: TGTGCCAGCAGCTTAGTGGAGAAAGATACGCAGTATTTT. This translates into CASSLVEKDTQYF.